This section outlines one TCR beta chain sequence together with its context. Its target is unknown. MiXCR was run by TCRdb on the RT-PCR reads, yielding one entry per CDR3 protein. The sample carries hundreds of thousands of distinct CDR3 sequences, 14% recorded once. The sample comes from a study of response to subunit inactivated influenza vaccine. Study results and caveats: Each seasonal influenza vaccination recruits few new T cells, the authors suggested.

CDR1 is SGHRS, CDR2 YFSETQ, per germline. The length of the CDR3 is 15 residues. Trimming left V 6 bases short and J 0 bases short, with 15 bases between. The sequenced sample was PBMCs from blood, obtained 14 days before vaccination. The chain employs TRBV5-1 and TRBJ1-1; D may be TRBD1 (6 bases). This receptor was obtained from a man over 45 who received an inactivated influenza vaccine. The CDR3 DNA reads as TGCGCCAGCATGCAAACAGGGTTCATGAACACTGAAGCTTTCTTT. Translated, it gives CASMQTGFMNTEAFF. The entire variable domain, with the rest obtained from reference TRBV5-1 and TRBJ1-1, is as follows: KAGVTQTPRYLIKTRGQQVTLSCSPISGHRSVSWYQQTPGQGLQFLFEYFSETQRNKGNFPGRFSGRQFSNSRSEMNVSTLELGDSALYLCASMQTGFMNTEAFFGQGTRLTVV.